This passage covers 9 T cell receptor beta chains from one sample sequenced in a study of T-cell memory formation after mild COVID-19. TCRdb re-derived calls from the 5' RACE reads in MiXCR, one entry per CDR3 protein. The sample lists about 400,000 distinct CDR3 sequences; more than 20% were seen once. The source material was PBMCs or a T cell subset sorted from them (not recorded which). Every receptor here comes from an adult woman who had mild COVID-19 (a few samples of this study predate the infection). Cell type and time point are not known.

This clonotype has a handful of counts. The chain has TRBV10-3 and TRBJ2-1; the D is unclear. The CDR3 loop spans 14 amino acids. Trimming left V 0 bases short and J 10 bases short, with 13 bases between. Germline CDR1 reads ENHRY; CDR2 reads SYGVKD. The CDR3 DNA sequence: TGTGCCATCAGTGAGTCGGTTATAGGTACCGAGCAGTTCTTC. Translation: CAISESVIGTEQFF.

The CDR3 region is CASSPVAAGELFF. The DNA of the CDR3 is TGTGCCAGCAGCCCGGTGGCGGCCGGGGAGCTGTTTTTT. V and J are TRBV7-2 and TRBJ2-2; D unresolved. Germline CDR1 and CDR2: SGHTA and FQGNSA. This CDR3 has 13 residues. With 5 bases removed from V and 6 bases from J, the gap between germline ends came to 10 bases.

The chain recombines TRBV19 with TRBJ2-1; 11 bases match TRBD2. Germline V CDR1 and CDR2: LNHDA, SQIVND (reference sequence). J lost 4 bases, V lost 1 base, and 12 bases had no gene match. The length of the CDR3 is 19 residues. For the CDR3, the DNA is TGTGCCAGTAGTATAGCCCTGTCCGGGACTAGCGGAAGATACAATGAGCAGTTCTTC. Translating gives CASSIALSGTSGRYNEQFF.

The chain links TRBV2 to TRBJ2-3; 12 bases map to TRBD2. The trim removed 5 bases at V and 0 bases at J, leaving 6 bases unmatched. The CDR3 has 17 amino acids. Looked up from germline, CDR1 is SNHLY and CDR2 is FYNNEI. In DNA, the CDR3 is TGTGCCAGCAGTCGCTGGACTAGCGGGGCTAGCACAGATACGCAGTATTTT. Amino acid sequence: CASSRWTSGASTDTQYF.

There are many counts of this clonotype. The chain is built from TRBV9 and TRBJ2-3; 11 bases map to TRBD2. The J segment lost 0 bases and the V segment lost 0 bases, leaving 9 bases of the junction unmatched. Germline assignment: CDR1 SGDLS and CDR2 YYNGEE. This CDR3 spans 19 amino acids. The CDR3 protein is CASSVGASGGTSSTDTQYF. The CDR3 coding sequence is TGTGCCAGCAGCGTAGGTGCTAGCGGGGGGACCTCTAGCACAGATACGCAGTATTTT.

V usage is TRBV27 and J usage is TRBJ1-1; no reliable D call. The CDR3 length is 12 residues. Germline V gives CDR1 MNHEY, CDR2 SMNVEV (reference sequence). Trimming stripped 7 bases from V and 10 bases from J, with 16 bases between. The CDR3 DNA is TGTGCCAGCAACACCCGGGAGTCTCCAGCTTTCTTT. Encoded protein: CASNTRESPAFF.

The table lists this clonotype with a few counts. This chain links TRBV2 with TRBJ2-5; D remains ambiguous. CDR1 and CDR2 from the germline V gene are SNHLY and FYNNEI. V shed 11 bases and J shed 5 bases, with 18 bases lying between them. There are 13 residues in the CDR3. CDR3: CAHVSLDFETQYF. The CDR3 region has the DNA TGTGCCCATGTTAGTCTCGACTTTGAGACCCAGTACTTC.

This clonotype was counted between two and nine times. Written as DNA, the CDR3 is TGTGCCAGCAGACTAACAGGATCCCACGAGCAGTACTTC. Its translation is CASRLTGSHEQYF. The J gene is TRBJ2-7, the V gene TRBV6-2 or TRBV6-3, with D possibly TRBD1 on 5 matching bases. The V end was cut by 6 bases, the J end by 5 bases, with 14 bases between. The CDR3 runs 13 residues. CDR1 and CDR2 from the germline V gene are MNHEY and SVGEGT.

This clonotype was picked up many times. The chain recombines TRBV3-1 with TRBJ2-1; D unclear. The germline V gene encodes CDR1 LGHDT and CDR2 YNNKEL (reference sequence). CDR3 length equals 14 residues. Trimming left V 0 bases short and J 1 base short, with 4 bases between. CDR3 nucleotide sequence: TGTGCCAGCAGCCAAGACGCGTCCTACAATGAGCAGTTCTTC. Translated: CASSQDASYNEQFF.